Below, 5 T cell receptor beta chains from the same sample are listed, as sequenced in a study of a mutant IDH1 vaccine in newly diagnosed glioma. Indicated time point: week 35, safety follow-up. Doses comprised 300 ug of mutant IDH1 20-mer peptide each, plus topical imiquimod. Antigens of these TCRs are unknown. The data were produced by immunoSEQ multiplex PCR, yet TCRdb's version contains in-frame clones alone and is incomplete. The sample has about 50,000 clones, about 85% seen once; the top ten hold around 4.1%. The sequencing used PBMCs, collected from a glioma patient whose treatment included an IDH1 peptide vaccine. The receptors stem from a woman aged 18 to 35 with glioma.

This clone turned up a few times. V usage is TRBV15 and J usage is TRBJ1-4; D is uncertain. Germline assignment: CDR1 LNHNV and CDR2 YYDKDF (reference sequence). V gave up 0 bases and J gave up 0 bases, with 8 bases separating them. The CDR3 has 16 amino acids. The chain's CDR3 is CATSREGEATNEKLFF. CDR3 sequence (DNA): TGTGCCACCAGCAGAGAGGGAGAGGCAACTAATGAAAAACTGTTTTTT.

The V call is TRBV14, the J call TRBJ1-4, with no clear D. CDR3 size: 17 residues. Germline V gene lookup returns CDR1 SGHDN and CDR2 FVKESK. The germline V and J ends were trimmed by 2 bases and 7 bases, with 20 bases remaining between them. CDR3 sequence reads: CASSQTPAISWGEKLFF. The CDR3, as DNA: TGTGCCAGCAGCCAAACCCCAGCGATCTCGTGGGGTGAAAAACTGTTTTTT.

The V call is TRBV5-1, the J call TRBJ1-6; a possible D gene is TRBD1 (6 bases). V lost 5 bases and J 3 bases, leaving 12 bases between the germline ends. The CDR3 covers 15 residues. Per the germline V gene, CDR1 is SGHRS and CDR2 is YFSETQ. In DNA form, the CDR3 reads TGCGCCAGCAGGTCCGACAGGATCTATAATTCACCCCTCCACTTT. It yields the protein CASRSDRIYNSPLHF. Full variable domain (remainder filled in from reference TRBV5-1 and TRBJ1-6): KAGVTQTPRYLIKTRGQQVTLSCSPISGHRSVSWYQQTPGQGLQFLFEYFSETQRNKGNFPGRFSGRQFSNSRSEMNVSTLELGDSALYLCASRSDRIYNSPLHFGNGTRLTVT.

The chain carries TRBV6-1 and TRBJ2-2; D is ambiguous. V lost 2 bases, J lost 1 base, and 5 bases lay in between. Germline V gives CDR1 MNHNS, CDR2 SASEGT. The CDR3 extends over 14 amino acids. As DNA, the CDR3 is TGTGCCAGCAGTGAAAACAGGAACACCGGGGAGCTGTTTTTT. It specifies CASSENRNTGELFF.

This chain links TRBV11-3 with TRBJ2-5, with D maybe TRBD1 (6 bases). The germline V gene has CDR1 SGHNT and CDR2 YENEEA. The CDR3 sequence is 15 residues long. V was pared by 6 bases and J by 3 bases, with 17 bases between. The CDR3 loop reads CASSETDRLKETQYF. Written as DNA, the CDR3 is TGTGCCAGCAGTGAGACGGACAGACTAAAAGAGACCCAGTACTTC.